Listed here are 5 T cell receptor beta chains from one sample, sequenced in a study of T cells in women clearing cervical HPV infection. TCRdb's table, derived via immunoSEQ multiplex PCR, lists solely in-frame clones and lacks some. This sample's table reports about 33,000 clones. Sequencing was done on a sample of blood buffy coat. The receptors come from a woman aged 18 to 75 with a cervical HPV16 infection that either progressed to CIN3+ or cleared (not recorded which).

Remarks on this clone: The CDR3 end is not reached by the read, which stops 3 residues before it; the germline J gene fills it in. The chain couples TRBV7-3 to TRBJ2-6, with 8 bases aligning to TRBD2. J lost 2 bases, V lost 5 bases, and 8 bases had no gene match. CDR1 is SGHTA, CDR2 FQGTGA, per germline. The CDR3 totals 17 residues. CDR3 loop: CASSPASGGAGANVLTF. The CDR3 DNA, read in part, is TGTGCCAGCAGCCCGGCGAGCGGGGGTGCTGGGGCCAACGTC.

In regard to this clone: The read is 3 residues too short to cover the CDR3 end, so that end is filled in from the germline J gene. The chain recombines TRBV30 with TRBJ1-4; D might be TRBD1 (5 bases). The CDR3 length is 14 residues. Per the germline V gene, CDR1 is GTSNPN and CDR2 is SVGIG (reference sequence). The ends were cut back, 2 bases at V and 0 bases at J, with 7 bases in the middle. The CDR3 bases that were read are TGTGCCTGGAGTCGGGGGGCAACTAATGAAAAA. Translation gives CAWSRGATNEK. The whole CDR3 reads CAWSRGATNEKLFF.

Comment on this clone: The read ends 3 residues before the CDR3 terminus; that terminus is restored from the germline J gene. The chain recombines TRBV5-1 with TRBJ1-4; 9 bases fit TRBD1. This CDR3 comprises 15 residues. Germline CDR1 SGHRS, CDR2 YFSETQ. J gave up 8 bases and V 2 bases, and 7 bases lay outside the gene matches. The DNA read from the CDR3 is TGCGCCAGCAGCTTTTCCGGGACAGGGCGAGAAAAA. Encoded protein: CASSFSGTGREK. The full-length CDR3 reads as CASSFSGTGREKLFF.

Note on this clone: The DNA ends 3 residues before the CDR3 does, and the rest of the CDR3 is filled in from the germline J gene. The chain is built from TRBV30 and TRBJ1-1; D gene uncertain. V lost 4 bases and J lost 4, with 13 bases in between. This CDR3 has 13 amino acids. Germline V gives CDR1 GTSNPN, CDR2 SVGIG (reference sequence). CDR3 bases read: TGTGCCTGGACCGACCCTAGAGGCACTGAA. This translates into CAWTDPRGTE. The entire CDR3 protein reads CAWTDPRGTEAFF.

Comments on this clone: The CDR3 extends 3 residues past the end of the read, so its final part is completed from the germline J gene. The chain carries TRBV4-2 and TRBJ2-3, with D possibly matching TRBD2 (6 bases). The CDR3 has 17 amino acids. Trimming removed 2 bases at V and 3 bases at J, with 18 bases between. The germline gives CDR1 LGHNA, CDR2 YNFKEQ. This CDR3 is CASSQILAELETDTQYF. CDR3 DNA (partial): TGTGCCAGCAGCCAAATACTAGCCGAGCTTGAAACAGATACG.